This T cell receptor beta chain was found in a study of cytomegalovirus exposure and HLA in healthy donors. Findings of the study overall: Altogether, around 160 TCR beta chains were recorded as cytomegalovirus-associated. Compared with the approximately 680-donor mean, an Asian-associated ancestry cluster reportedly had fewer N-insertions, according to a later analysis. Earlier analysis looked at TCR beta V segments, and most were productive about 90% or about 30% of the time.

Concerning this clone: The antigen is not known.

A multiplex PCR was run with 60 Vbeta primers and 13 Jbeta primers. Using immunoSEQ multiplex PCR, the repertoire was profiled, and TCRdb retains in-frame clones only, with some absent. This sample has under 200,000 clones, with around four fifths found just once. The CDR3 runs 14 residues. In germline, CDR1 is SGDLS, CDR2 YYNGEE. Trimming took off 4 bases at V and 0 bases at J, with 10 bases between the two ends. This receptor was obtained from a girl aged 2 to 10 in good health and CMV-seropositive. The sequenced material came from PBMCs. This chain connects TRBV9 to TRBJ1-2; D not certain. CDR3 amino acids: CASSTLLANYGYTF. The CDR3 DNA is TGTGCCAGCAGCACTCTCCTCGCTAACTATGGCTACACCTTC.